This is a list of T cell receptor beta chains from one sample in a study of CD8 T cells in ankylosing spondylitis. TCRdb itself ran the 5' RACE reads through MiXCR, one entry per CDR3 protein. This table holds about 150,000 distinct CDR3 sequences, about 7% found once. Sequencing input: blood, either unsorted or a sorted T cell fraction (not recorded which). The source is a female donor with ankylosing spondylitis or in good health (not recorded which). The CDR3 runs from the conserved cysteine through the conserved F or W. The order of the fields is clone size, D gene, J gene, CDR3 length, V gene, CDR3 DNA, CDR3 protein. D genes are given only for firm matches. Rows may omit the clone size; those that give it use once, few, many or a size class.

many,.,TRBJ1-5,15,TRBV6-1,TGTGCCAGCAGCCTGCGGGGGGCGAGCAATCAGCCCCAGCATTTT,CASSLRGASNQPQHF
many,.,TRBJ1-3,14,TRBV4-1,TGCGCCAGCAGCCAAGATACCTCTGGAAACACCATATATTTT,CASSQDTSGNTIYF
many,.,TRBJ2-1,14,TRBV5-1,TGCGCCAGCAGCTTGGATTGGCACTTGAAGGAGCAGTTCTTC,CASSLDWHLKEQFF
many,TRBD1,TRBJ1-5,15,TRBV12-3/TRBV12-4,TGTGCCAGCAGTTTAGCGACAGGGGGGGGTCAGCCCCAGCATTTT,CASSLATGGGQPQHF
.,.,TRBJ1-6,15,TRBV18,TGTGCCAGCTCACCACGAGACAGCTATAATTCACCCCTCCACTTT,CASSPRDSYNSPLHF
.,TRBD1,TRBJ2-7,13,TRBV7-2,TGTGCCAGTAGGGACAGGGGGGGCTACGAGCAGTACTTC,CASRDRGGYEQYF
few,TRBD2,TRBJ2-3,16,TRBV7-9,TGTGCCAGCAGCTTCATAGCGGGGGGGCCGGCAGATACGCAGTATTTT,CASSFIAGGPADTQYF
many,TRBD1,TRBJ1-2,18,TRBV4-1,TGCGCCAGCAGCCAGGAGGACAGGGCTGCGGCGCGGATCTTTGGCTACACCTTC,CASSQEDRAAARIFGYTF
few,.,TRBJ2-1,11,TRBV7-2,TGTGCCAGCAGCTTAAAGTATGAGCAGTTCTTC,CASSLKYEQFF
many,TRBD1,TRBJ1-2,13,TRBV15,TGTGCCACCAGCCGGACAGGACTAACCGGCTACACCTTC,CATSRTGLTGYTF
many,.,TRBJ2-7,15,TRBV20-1,TGCAGTGCTAGGGACTCCGGGGGGCTCTCCTACGAGCAGTACTTC,CSARDSGGLSYEQYF
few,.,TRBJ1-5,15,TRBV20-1,TGCAGTGCTAGCGTAAAGGATAGGAGCAATCAGCCCCAGCATTTT,CSASVKDRSNQPQHF